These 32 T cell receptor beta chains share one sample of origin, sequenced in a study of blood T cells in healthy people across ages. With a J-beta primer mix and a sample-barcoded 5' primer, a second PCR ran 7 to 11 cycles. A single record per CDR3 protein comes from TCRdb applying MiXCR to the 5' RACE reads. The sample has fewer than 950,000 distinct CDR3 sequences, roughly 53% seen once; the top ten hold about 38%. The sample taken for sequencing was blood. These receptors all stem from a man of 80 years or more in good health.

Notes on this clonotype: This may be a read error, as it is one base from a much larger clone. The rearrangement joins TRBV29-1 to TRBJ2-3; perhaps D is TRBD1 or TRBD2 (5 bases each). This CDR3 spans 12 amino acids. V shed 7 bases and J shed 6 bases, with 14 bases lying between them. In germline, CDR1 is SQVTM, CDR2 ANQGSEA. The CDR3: CSGDAGTDTQYF. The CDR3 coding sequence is TGCAGCGGTGATGCAGGGACCGATACGCAGTATTTT.

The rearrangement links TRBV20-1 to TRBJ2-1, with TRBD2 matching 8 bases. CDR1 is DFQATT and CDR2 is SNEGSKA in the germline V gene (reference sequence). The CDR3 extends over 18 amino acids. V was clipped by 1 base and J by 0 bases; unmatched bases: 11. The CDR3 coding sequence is TGCAGTGCTAGAGCCCTCGGCGGGAGGACGAGCTCCTACAATGAGCAGTTCTTC. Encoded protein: CSARALGGRTSSYNEQFF.

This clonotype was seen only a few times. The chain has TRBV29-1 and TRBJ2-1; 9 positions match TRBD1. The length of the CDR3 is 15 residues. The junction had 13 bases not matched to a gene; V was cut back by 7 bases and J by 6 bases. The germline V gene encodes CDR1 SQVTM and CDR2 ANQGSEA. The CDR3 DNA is TGCAGCGAACTTGACCACGGGACAGGGAGCAATGAGCAGTTCTTC. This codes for CSELDHGTGSNEQFF.

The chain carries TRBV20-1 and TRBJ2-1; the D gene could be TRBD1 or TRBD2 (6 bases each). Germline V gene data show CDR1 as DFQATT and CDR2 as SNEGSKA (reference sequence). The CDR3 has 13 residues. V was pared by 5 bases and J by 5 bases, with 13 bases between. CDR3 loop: CSADRGEDNEQFF. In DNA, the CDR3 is TGCAGTGCTGATAGGGGGGAGGACAATGAGCAGTTCTTC.

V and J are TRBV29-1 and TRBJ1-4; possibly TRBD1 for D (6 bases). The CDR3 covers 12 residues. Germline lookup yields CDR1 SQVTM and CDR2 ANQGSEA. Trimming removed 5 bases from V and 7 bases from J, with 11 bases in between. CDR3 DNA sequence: TGCAGCGTTACAGGGTCTAGTGAAAAACTGTTTTTT. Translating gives CSVTGSSEKLFF.

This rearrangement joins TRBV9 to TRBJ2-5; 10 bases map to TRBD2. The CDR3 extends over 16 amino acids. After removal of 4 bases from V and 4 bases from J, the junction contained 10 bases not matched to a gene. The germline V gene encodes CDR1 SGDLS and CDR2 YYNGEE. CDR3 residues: CASSSSAGLAAETQYF. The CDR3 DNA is TGTGCCAGCAGCTCCTCCGCTGGACTAGCGGCAGAGACCCAGTACTTC.

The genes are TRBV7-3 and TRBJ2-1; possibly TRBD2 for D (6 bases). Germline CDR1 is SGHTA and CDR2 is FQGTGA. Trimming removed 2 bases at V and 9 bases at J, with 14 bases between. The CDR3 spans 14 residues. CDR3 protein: CASSLWGGAGEQFF. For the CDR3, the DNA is TGTGCCAGCAGCTTATGGGGCGGGGCTGGTGAGCAGTTCTTC. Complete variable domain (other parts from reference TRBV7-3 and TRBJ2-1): GAGVSQTPSNKVTEKGKYVELRCDPISGHTALYWYRQSLGQGPEFLIYFQGTGAADDSGLPNDRFFAVRPEGSVSTLKIQRTERGDSAVYLCASSLWGGAGEQFFGPGTRLTVL.

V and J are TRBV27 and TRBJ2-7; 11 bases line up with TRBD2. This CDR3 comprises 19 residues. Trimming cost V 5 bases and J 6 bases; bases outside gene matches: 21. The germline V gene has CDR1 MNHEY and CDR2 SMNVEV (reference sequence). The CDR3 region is CASSAQGQVASGRTGEQYF. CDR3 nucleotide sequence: TGTGCCAGCAGTGCCCAGGGACAGGTCGCTAGCGGGAGGACGGGCGAGCAGTACTTC.

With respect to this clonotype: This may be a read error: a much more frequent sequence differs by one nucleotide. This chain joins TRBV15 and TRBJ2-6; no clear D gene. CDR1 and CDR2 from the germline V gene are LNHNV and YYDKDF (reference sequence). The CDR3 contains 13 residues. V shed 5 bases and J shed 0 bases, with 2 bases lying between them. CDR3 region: CATSLSGANVLTF. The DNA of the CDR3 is TGTGCCACCAGCCTCTCTGGGGCCAACGTCCTGACTTTC.

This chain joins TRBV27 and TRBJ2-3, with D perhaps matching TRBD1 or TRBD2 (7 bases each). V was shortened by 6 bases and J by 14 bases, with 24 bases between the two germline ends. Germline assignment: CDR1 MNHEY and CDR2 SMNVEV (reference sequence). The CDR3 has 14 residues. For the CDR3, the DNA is TGTGCCAGCAGCCAGGGGGGGCGGCACAGATACGCGTATTTT. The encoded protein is CASSQGGRHRYAYF.

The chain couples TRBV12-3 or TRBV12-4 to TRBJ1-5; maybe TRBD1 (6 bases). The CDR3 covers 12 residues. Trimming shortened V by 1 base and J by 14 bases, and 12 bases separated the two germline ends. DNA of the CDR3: TGTGCCAGCAGTTTAGTCCAGGGGAAGGAGCATTTT. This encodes CASSLVQGKEHF.

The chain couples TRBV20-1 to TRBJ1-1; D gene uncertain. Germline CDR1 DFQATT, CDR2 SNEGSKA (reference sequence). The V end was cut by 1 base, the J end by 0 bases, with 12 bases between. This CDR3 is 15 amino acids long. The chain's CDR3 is CSARGAGNMNTEAFF. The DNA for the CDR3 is TGCAGTGCTAGAGGCGCAGGTAACATGAACACTGAAGCTTTCTTT.

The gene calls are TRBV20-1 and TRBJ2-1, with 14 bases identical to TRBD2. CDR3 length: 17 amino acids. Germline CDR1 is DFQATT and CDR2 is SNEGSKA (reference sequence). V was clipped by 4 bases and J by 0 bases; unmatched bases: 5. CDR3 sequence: CSATGLAGVSSYNEQFF. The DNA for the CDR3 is TGCAGTGCTACGGGACTAGCGGGAGTGTCCTCCTACAATGAGCAGTTCTTC.

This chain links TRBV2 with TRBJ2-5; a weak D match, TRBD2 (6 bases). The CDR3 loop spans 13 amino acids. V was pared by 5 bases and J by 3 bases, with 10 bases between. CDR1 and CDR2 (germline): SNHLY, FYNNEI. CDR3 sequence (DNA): TGTGCCAGCAGTTCGGGGGAGGAAGAGACCCAGTACTTC. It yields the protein CASSSGEEETQYF.

In DNA form, the CDR3 reads TGTGCCAGCAAGACCGTAGCGGGGCTTTACAATGAGCAGTTCTTC. Translation: CASKTVAGLYNEQFF. The chain employs TRBV6-1 and TRBJ2-1; 8 bases align to TRBD2. The CDR3 sequence is 15 residues long. With 7 bases clipped from V and 4 bases from J, the junction kept 9 bases outside the gene matches. Germline V gene sequence: CDR1 MNHNS, CDR2 SASEGT.

CDR3 bases: TGTGCCAGCAGTTACGACGCGGGGACAGGGCTTAAGACCCAGTACTTC. It is translated as CASSYDAGTGLKTQYF. This chain connects TRBV6-6 to TRBJ2-5; 9 bases agree with TRBD1. The junction had 10 bases not matched to a gene; V was cut back by 2 bases and J by 6 bases. The CDR3 is 16 amino acids. Germline values: CDR1 MNHNY, CDR2 SVGAGI (reference sequence).

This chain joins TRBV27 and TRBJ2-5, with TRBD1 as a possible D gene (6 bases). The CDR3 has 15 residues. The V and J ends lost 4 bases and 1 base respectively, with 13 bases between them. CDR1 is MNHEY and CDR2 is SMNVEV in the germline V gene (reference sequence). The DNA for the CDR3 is TGTGCCAGCAGTTGGGCTAGGGGGAGCCAAGAGACCCAGTACTTC. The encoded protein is CASSWARGSQETQYF.

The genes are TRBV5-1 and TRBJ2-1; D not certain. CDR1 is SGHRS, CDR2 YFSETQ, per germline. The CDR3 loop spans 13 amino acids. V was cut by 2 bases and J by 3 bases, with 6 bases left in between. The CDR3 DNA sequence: TGCGCCAGCAGCTTTGGCAACTACAATGAGCAGTTCTTC. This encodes CASSFGNYNEQFF. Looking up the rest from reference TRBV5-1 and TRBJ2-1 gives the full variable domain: KAGVTQTPRYLIKTRGQQVTLSCSPISGHRSVSWYQQTPGQGLQFLFEYFSETQRNKGNFPGRFSGRQFSNSRSEMNVSTLELGDSALYLCASSFGNYNEQFFGPGTRLTVL.

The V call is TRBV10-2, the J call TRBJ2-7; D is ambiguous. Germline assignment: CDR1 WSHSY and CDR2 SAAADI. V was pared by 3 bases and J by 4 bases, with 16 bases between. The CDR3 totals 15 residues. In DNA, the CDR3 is TGCGCCAGCAGTGAAGGCCCCTCCGACTTATACGAGCAGTACTTC. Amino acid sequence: CASSEGPSDLYEQYF.

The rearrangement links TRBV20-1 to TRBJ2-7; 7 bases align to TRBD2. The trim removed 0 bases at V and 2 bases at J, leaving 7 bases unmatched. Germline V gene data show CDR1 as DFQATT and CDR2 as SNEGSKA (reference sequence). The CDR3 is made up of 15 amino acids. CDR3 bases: TGCAGTGCTAGAGATGGGGGGGGTTCAACCTACGAGCAGTACTTC. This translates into CSARDGGGSTYEQYF.

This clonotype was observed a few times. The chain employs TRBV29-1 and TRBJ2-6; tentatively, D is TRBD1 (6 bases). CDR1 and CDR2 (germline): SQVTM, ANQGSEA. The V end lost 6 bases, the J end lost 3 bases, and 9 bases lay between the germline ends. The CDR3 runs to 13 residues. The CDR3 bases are TGCAGCGTCGAGGGGGATGGGGCCAACGTCCTGACTTTC. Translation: CSVEGDGANVLTF.

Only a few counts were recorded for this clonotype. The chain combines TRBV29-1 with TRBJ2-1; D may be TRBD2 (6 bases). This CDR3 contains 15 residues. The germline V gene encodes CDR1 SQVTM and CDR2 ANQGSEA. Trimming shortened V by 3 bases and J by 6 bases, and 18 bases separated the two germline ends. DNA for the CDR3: TGCAGCGTTGACCGTCGAAGTGGAGGGGCCAATGAGCAGTTCTTC. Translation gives CSVDRRSGGANEQFF.

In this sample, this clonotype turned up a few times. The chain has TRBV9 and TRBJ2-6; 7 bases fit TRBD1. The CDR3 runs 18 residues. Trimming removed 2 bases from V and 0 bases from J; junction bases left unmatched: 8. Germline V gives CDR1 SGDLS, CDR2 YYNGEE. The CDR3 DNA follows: TGTGCCAGCAGCGTGATGACAGGGACCCGCTCTGGGGCCAACGTCCTGACTTTC. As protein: CASSVMTGTRSGANVLTF. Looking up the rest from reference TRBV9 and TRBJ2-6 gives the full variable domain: DSGVTQTPKHLITATGQRVTLRCSPRSGDLSVYWYQQSLDQGLQFLIQYYNGEERAKGNILERFSAQQFPDLHSELNLSSLELGDSALYFCASSVMTGTRSGANVLTFGAGSRLTVL.

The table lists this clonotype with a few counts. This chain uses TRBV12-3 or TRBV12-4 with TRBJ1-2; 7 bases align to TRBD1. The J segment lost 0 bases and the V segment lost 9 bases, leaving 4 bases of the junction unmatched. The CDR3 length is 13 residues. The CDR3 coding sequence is TGTGCCAGTGGAGACAGGGCTAACTATGGCTACACCTTC. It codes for CASGDRANYGYTF.

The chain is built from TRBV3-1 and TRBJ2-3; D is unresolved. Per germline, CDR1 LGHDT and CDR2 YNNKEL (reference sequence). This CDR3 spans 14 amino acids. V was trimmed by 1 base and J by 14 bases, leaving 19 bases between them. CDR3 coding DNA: TGTGCCAGCAGCCAAGGCGGAGAGCACAGATACGCGTATTTT. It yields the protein CASSQGGEHRYAYF.

CDR3 in amino acids: CSAEGRETYEQYF. The CDR3 nucleotides read TGCAGTGCTGAGGGCAGGGAAACCTACGAGCAGTACTTC. V gene TRBV20-1 combines with J gene TRBJ2-4, with D perhaps TRBD1 or TRBD2 (5 bases each). The closer fit of TRBJ2-7 to the DNA end suggests the J call may be wrong. Germline V gene lookup returns CDR1 DFQATT and CDR2 SNEGSKA (reference sequence). The CDR3 covers 13 residues.

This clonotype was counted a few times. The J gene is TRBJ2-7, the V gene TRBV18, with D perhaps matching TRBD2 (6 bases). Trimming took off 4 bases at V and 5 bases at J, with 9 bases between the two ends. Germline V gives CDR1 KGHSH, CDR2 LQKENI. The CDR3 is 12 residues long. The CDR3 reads CASSRGADEQYF. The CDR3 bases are TGTGCCAGCTCACGCGGGGCGGACGAGCAGTACTTC.

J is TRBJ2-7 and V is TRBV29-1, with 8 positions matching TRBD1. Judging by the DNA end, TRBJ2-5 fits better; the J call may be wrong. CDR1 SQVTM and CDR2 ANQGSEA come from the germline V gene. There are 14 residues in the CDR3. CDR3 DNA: TGCAGCGTTGAGGAACAGGGGGTTGGGGAGACCCAGTACTTC. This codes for CSVEEQGVGETQYF.

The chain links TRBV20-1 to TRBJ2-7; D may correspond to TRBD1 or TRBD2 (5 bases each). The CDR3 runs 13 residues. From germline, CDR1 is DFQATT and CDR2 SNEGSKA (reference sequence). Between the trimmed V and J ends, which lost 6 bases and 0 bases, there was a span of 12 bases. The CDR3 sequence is CSATWDASYEQYF. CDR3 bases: TGCAGTGCCACCTGGGACGCCTCCTACGAGCAGTACTTC.

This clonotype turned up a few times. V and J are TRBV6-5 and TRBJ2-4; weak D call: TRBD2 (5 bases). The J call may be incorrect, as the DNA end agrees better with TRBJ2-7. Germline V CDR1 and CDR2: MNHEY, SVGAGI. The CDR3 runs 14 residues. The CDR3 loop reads CASQPAAPSDEQYF. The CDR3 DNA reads TGTGCCAGCCAACCAGCGGCCCCAAGCGACGAGCAGTACTTC.

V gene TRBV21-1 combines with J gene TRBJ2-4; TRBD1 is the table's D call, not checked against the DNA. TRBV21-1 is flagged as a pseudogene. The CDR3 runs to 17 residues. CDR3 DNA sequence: TGTGCCAGCAGCAAAGGGGACAGCCCCCTGGTCAAAAACATTCAGTACTTC. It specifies CASSKGDSPLVKNIQYF.

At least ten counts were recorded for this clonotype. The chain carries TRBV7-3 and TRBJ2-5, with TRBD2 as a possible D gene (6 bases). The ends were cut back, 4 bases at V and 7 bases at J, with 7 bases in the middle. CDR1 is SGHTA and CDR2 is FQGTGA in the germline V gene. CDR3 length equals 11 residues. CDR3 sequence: CASSSGGTQYF. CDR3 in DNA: TGTGCCAGCAGCTCCGGGGGGACCCAGTACTTC.